The 17 T cell receptor beta chains listed next were all sequenced from one sample in a study of blood T cell repertoires in COVID-19 (dated by TCRdb to the early 2020s). The receptor library was made with the immunoSEQ multiplex PCR assay. The table comes from immuneACCESS by way of TCRdb, which keeps in-frame sequences with V and J called. Part of the clones is missing from these tables; in studies checked, under half for an unresolved V gene and the rest for unknown reasons. The sample table lists about 55,000 clones, about 85% of them with a count of one. In total, the top ten clones hold more than 8.5% of the sample. Material for sequencing was peripheral blood. These receptors came from a human donor in a cohort sampled during active COVID-19.

This clone turned up a few times. The genes are TRBV30 and TRBJ2-1, with 12 positions matching TRBD2. CDR1 and CDR2 from the germline V gene are GTSNPN and SVGIG (reference sequence). V shed 2 bases, J shed 7 bases, and the junction held 9 bases outside the gene matches. The CDR3 loop spans 16 amino acids. DNA of the CDR3: TGTGCCTGGAGTCTCAGACTAGCGGGAGACGGGAATGAGCAGTTCTTC. This codes for CAWSLRLAGDGNEQFF.

The chain couples TRBV3-1 (or the pseudogene TRBV3-2) to TRBJ2-1, with a weak D call TRBD2 (6 bases). CDR1 and CDR2 (germline): LGHDT, YNNKEL (reference sequence). The CDR3 runs 15 residues. V lost 4 bases, J lost 7 bases, and 17 bases lay in between. The CDR3 here is CASSPSVGAGNEQFF. CDR3 DNA sequence: TGTGCCAGCAGCCCGTCAGTAGGGGCGGGAAATGAGCAGTTCTTC.

The CDR3 nucleotides are TGTGCCAGCAGCTTAGAGGATCTCAGGACCGGGGAGCTGTTTTTT. Protein product: CASSLEDLRTGELFF. The chain combines TRBV7-2 with TRBJ2-2; D remains ambiguous. This CDR3 has 15 amino acids. With 1 base removed from V and 5 bases from J, the gap between germline ends came to 11 bases. CDR1 SGHTA and CDR2 FQGNSA come from the germline V gene.

The rearrangement uses TRBV18 and TRBJ1-4; D might be TRBD1 (6 bases). The CDR3 covers 13 residues. Per the germline V gene, CDR1 is KGHSH and CDR2 is LQKENI. Deletions cut 6 bases from V and 2 bases from J, with 7 bases between. CDR3 region: CASSRGTNEKLFF. CDR3 sequence (DNA): TGTGCCAGCTCCAGGGGCACTAATGAAAAACTGTTTTTT.

This clone was picked up one time. The rearrangement links TRBV4-2 to TRBJ2-3, with a weak D call TRBD1 (6 bases). The V gene's germline CDR1 is LGHNA and CDR2 YNFKEQ. CDR3 length: 16 residues. The V end lost 4 bases, the J end lost 2 bases, and 16 bases lay between the germline ends. The CDR3 DNA reads TGTGCCAGCAGCCCCCGTCCGGGACAACCCACAGATACGCAGTATTTT. This sequence encodes CASSPRPGQPTDTQYF.

The chain joins TRBV7-2 to TRBJ2-7, with 8 bases identical to TRBD1. Germline V gene data show CDR1 as SGHTA and CDR2 as FQGNSA. The CDR3 contains 12 residues. V lost 5 bases to trimming and J lost 12 bases; unmatched junction nucleotides: 9. Written as DNA, the CDR3 is TGTGCCAGCAGCCCAAACCGACAGGGGTTGTACTTC. Translation gives CASSPNRQGLYF.

The V and J genes are TRBV5-1 and TRBJ2-7; perhaps TRBD1 as D (6 bases). Trimming removed 5 bases at V and 3 bases at J, with 15 bases between. CDR3 length: 14 amino acids. Germline V gives CDR1 SGHRS, CDR2 YFSETQ. CDR3 coding DNA: TGCGCCAGCAGGCCGGGACACGCATACTACGAGCAGTACTTC. Its protein is CASRPGHAYYEQYF.

The V and J genes are TRBV28 and TRBJ2-7; 8 bases agree with TRBD2. CDR3 size: 17 residues. The V segment lost 3 bases and the J segment 2 bases; nucleotides outside the gene matches: 12. Germline V gene data show CDR1 as MDHEN and CDR2 as SYDVKM. CDR3 protein: CASSFTRGGTGTYEQYF. The CDR3 DNA sequence: TGTGCCAGCAGTTTCACCCGGGGGGGGACGGGGACCTACGAGCAGTACTTC.

CDR3 DNA: TGTGCCAGCAGCCTGGGACTAGCGGGAGCTGAGCAGTTCTTC. Amino acids: CASSLGLAGAEQFF. The chain carries TRBV4-2 and TRBJ2-1; TRBD2 aligns across 14 bases. Germline trimming cut 4 bases from V and 9 bases from J; bases unmatched to any gene: 2. There are 14 residues in the CDR3. Germline values: CDR1 LGHNA, CDR2 YNFKEQ.

The V and J genes are TRBV11-1 and TRBJ1-6; D call uncertain. This CDR3 has 13 amino acids. V shed 5 bases and J shed 8 bases, with 10 bases lying between them. Germline V gives CDR1 SGHAT, CDR2 FQDESV (reference sequence). This CDR3 reads CASSATSYSPLHF. CDR3 in DNA: TGTGCCAGCAGCGCGACAAGTTATTCACCCCTCCACTTT. The full variable domain, completed using reference TRBV11-1 and TRBJ1-6, is EAEVAQSPRYKITEKSQAVAFWCDPISGHATLYWYRQILGQGPELLVQFQDESVVDDSQLPKDRFSAERLKGVDSTLKIQPAELGDSAMYLCASSATSYSPLHFGNGTRLTVT.

This rearrangement joins TRBV14 to TRBJ2-1; D gene ambiguous. In germline, CDR1 is SGHDN, CDR2 FVKESK. The CDR3 extends over 17 amino acids. V was trimmed by 0 bases and J by 3 bases, leaving 15 bases between them. CDR3 nucleotide sequence: TGTGCCAGCAGCCAAGATGTTGGCGGCAACCTCTACAATGAGCAGTTCTTC. This sequence encodes CASSQDVGGNLYNEQFF.

This clone came up once. J is TRBJ2-5 and V is TRBV6-5, with TRBD1 matching 8 bases. The germline V gene has CDR1 MNHEY and CDR2 SVGAGI. CDR3 length equals 13 residues. Trimming removed 5 bases from V and 5 bases from J; junction bases left unmatched: 4. Here the CDR3 reads CASSNRGLETQYF. CDR3 coding DNA: TGTGCCAGCAGTAACAGGGGGTTGGAGACCCAGTACTTC.

CDR3 loop: CASSPYPSYNEQFF. DNA for the CDR3: TGTGCCAGCAGCCCTTATCCCTCCTACAATGAGCAGTTCTTC. The chain uses TRBV5-6 and TRBJ2-1; no clear D. This CDR3 spans 14 amino acids. V lost 4 bases, J lost 0 bases, and 8 bases lay in between. Germline V gene data show CDR1 as SGHDT and CDR2 as YYEEEE.

The chain couples TRBV9 to TRBJ2-1; 10 positions agree with TRBD2. The V segment lost 1 base and the J segment 6 bases; nucleotides outside the gene matches: 4. Per germline, CDR1 SGDLS and CDR2 YYNGEE. The CDR3 is 15 amino acids. The CDR3 sequence is CASSVIAGGGNEQFF. The CDR3 DNA is TGTGCCAGCAGCGTAATAGCGGGAGGTGGCAATGAGCAGTTCTTC.

This clone appeared a single time. The rearrangement uses TRBV6-1 and TRBJ2-7; 7 bases match TRBD2. The CDR3 extends over 15 amino acids. J gave up 3 bases and V 1 base, and 6 bases lay outside the gene matches. Germline values: CDR1 MNHNS, CDR2 SASEGT. The DNA for the CDR3 is TGTGCCAGCAGTGAAGAGCCTAGCGGAATCTACGAGCAGTACTTC. Translating it yields CASSEEPSGIYEQYF.

The chain employs TRBV3-1 (or the pseudogene TRBV3-2) and TRBJ1-2; 7 nucleotides align to TRBD1. The V segment lost 4 bases and the J segment 4 bases; nucleotides outside the gene matches: 6. The CDR3 has 14 residues. Germline CDR1 reads LGHDT; CDR2 reads YNNKEL (reference sequence). CDR3 DNA: TGTGCCAGCAGCCCCAGACAGGGAAGCTATGGCTACACCTTC. It yields the protein CASSPRQGSYGYTF.

This clone was detected only a few times. This chain uses TRBV28 with TRBJ1-1; weak D call: TRBD1 (6 bases). The germline CDR1 and CDR2 sequences are MDHEN and SYDVKM. V was cut by 7 bases and J by 1 base, with 16 bases left in between. The CDR3 covers 15 residues. The CDR3 here is CASTHRGGANTEAFF. CDR3 sequence (DNA): TGTGCCAGCACCCACAGAGGGGGGGCGAACACTGAAGCTTTCTTT.